These 8 T cell receptor beta chains share one sample of origin, sequenced in a study of T cell repertoires in cytomegalovirus infection. TCRdb reprocessed the reads with MiXCR, giving one entry per CDR3 protein. The data contain about 76,000 distinct CDR3 sequences, about 4% of them singletons. The source material was PBMCs. Receptors originate from a human donor in good health (CMV status not recorded). Some clones in this sample may be carry-over from other donors' samples.

This clonotype showed up many times. The CDR3 loop reads CASSESFSTDTQYF. As DNA, the CDR3 is TGTGCCAGCAGCGAAAGTTTTAGCACAGATACGCAGTATTTT. The chain combines TRBV7-3 with TRBJ2-3; no clear D gene. The germline CDR1 and CDR2 sequences are SGHTA and FQGTGA. V gave up 5 bases and J gave up 0 bases, with 9 bases separating them. This CDR3 has 14 residues. The full variable domain, with the rest looked up from reference TRBV7-3 and TRBJ2-3, is GAGVSQTPSNKVTEKGKYVELRCDPISGHTALYWYRQSLGQGPEFLIYFQGTGAADDSGLPNDRFFAVRPEGSVSTLKIQRTERGDSAVYLCASSESFSTDTQYFGPGTRLTVL.

This clonotype was seen repeatedly, ten times or more. The gene calls are TRBV7-8 and TRBJ1-2; a weak D match, TRBD1 (5 bases). The CDR3 totals 13 residues. Germline CDR1 is SGHVS and CDR2 is FQNEAQ. Trimming took off 1 base at V and 4 bases at J, with 7 bases between the two ends. The CDR3 DNA reads TGTGCCAGCAGCTTAGGACAGCTCTATGGCTACACCTTC. It yields the protein CASSLGQLYGYTF.

This clonotype showed up many times. This chain joins TRBV30 and TRBJ1-1; D unresolved. Between the trimmed V and J ends, which lost 2 bases and 7 bases, there was a span of 17 bases. This CDR3 has 14 residues. Germline V gives CDR1 GTSNPN, CDR2 SVGIG (reference sequence). The DNA of the CDR3 is TGTGCCTGGAGTAAGGTCTCCCATACTATTGAAGCTTTCTTT. It is translated as CAWSKVSHTIEAFF.

The table lists this clonotype with many counts. The chain uses TRBV5-4 and TRBJ1-1; 10 bases line up with TRBD1. Germline CDR1 and CDR2: SGHNT and YYREEE (reference sequence). This CDR3 comprises 12 residues. Losses at the gene ends were 4 bases for V and 9 bases for J; bases not matched to a gene: 3. In DNA, the CDR3 is TGTGCCAGCAGCCTAGACAGGGGGCAAGCTTTCTTT. Protein: CASSLDRGQAFF.

Ten or more counts support this clonotype. The chain combines TRBV10-3 with TRBJ2-1; TRBD1 matches at 10 bases. V dropped 0 bases and J dropped 8; count of bases not matched to a gene: 7. The CDR3 is made up of 16 amino acids. Germline CDR1 is ENHRY and CDR2 is SYGVKD. The CDR3 region is CAISESSGQGSDEQFF. The DNA of the CDR3 is TGTGCCATCAGTGAGTCATCGGGACAGGGGAGCGATGAGCAGTTCTTC.

This clonotype was seen repeatedly, ten times or more. The chain carries TRBV6-5 and TRBJ1-2; 7 bases are a match to TRBD1. V shed 6 bases and J 7 bases; nucleotides not matched to a gene: 17. The length of the CDR3 is 16 residues. Germline-derived CDR1 and CDR2 are MNHEY and SVGAGI. This chain's CDR3 is CASRPFGTAKLRGYTF. The CDR3 DNA reads as TGTGCCAGCAGACCATTCGGGACAGCCAAATTACGTGGCTACACCTTC.

This clonotype was counted many times. The V gene is TRBV12-3 or TRBV12-4, the J gene TRBJ2-1, with D unresolved. The CDR3 covers 13 residues. V dropped 5 bases and J dropped 12 bases, with 17 bases sitting between them. The CDR3 is CASSPRTRKGQFF. Here the CDR3 DNA reads TGTGCCAGCAGTCCTAGGACGCGTAAAGGGCAGTTCTTC.

This clonotype was counted ten times or more. The V gene is TRBV20-1, the J gene TRBJ1-5, with D possibly matching TRBD1 (5 bases). The V end lost 0 bases, the J end lost 7 bases, and 13 bases lay between the germline ends. The CDR3 totals 14 residues. Germline lookup yields CDR1 DFQATT and CDR2 SNEGSKA (reference sequence). The CDR3 loop is CSAREGQGEQPQHF. CDR3 sequence (DNA): TGCAGTGCTAGAGAAGGGCAGGGTGAGCAGCCCCAGCATTTT.